These 3 T cell receptor beta chains came from one sample sequenced in a study of blood T cells in healthy people across ages. Alongside a J-beta primer mix, a sample-barcoded 5' primer served in a second PCR lasting about 7 to 11 cycles. TCRdb fed the 5' RACE reads into MiXCR, producing one record per CDR3 protein. The repertoire holds about 640,000 distinct CDR3 sequences, with about 30% as singletons. The sequenced material came from blood. The receptors derive from a woman older than 75 in good health.

This clonotype was seen only a few times. The rearrangement uses TRBV9 and TRBJ2-5, with D unresolved. Between the trimmed V and J ends, which lost 0 bases and 11 bases, there was a span of 14 bases. The germline V gene has CDR1 SGDLS and CDR2 YYNGEE. The CDR3 consists of 13 residues. CDR3 in DNA: TGTGCCAGCAGCGTAGGTCCGGCCAATGAGCAGTACTTC. This encodes CASSVGPANEQYF. The variable domain in full, with the rest retrieved from reference TRBV9 and TRBJ2-5, is DSGVTQTPKHLITATGQRVTLRCSPRSGDLSVYWYQQSLDQGLQFLIQYYNGEERAKGNILERFSAQQFPDLHSELNLSSLELGDSALYFCASSVGPANEQYFGPGTRLLVL.

This clonotype was seen ten or more times. The chain has TRBV29-1 and TRBJ2-7; D tentatively fits TRBD1 or TRBD2 (5 bases each). The V gene's germline CDR1 is SQVTM and CDR2 ANQGSEA. The V gene lost 5 bases and the J gene lost 3 bases, with 17 bases spanning the gap. This CDR3 region has 14 residues. The CDR3 region has the DNA TGCAGCGTTCATCCGGGACGGCACAACTACGAGCAGTACTTC. Its protein is CSVHPGRHNYEQYF.

For this clonotype: The junction differs from germline at one of its ends, possibly a read error. V gene TRBV2 combines with J gene TRBJ2-3, with 9 bases that match TRBD2. The V gene's germline CDR1 is SNHLY and CDR2 FYNNEI. The length of the CDR3 is 15 residues. The CDR3 DNA is TGTGCCGGCAGTGCGGGCGGGGGGGAGGCAGATACGCAGTATTTT. It yields the protein CAGSAGGGEADTQYF. The complete variable domain, with remaining parts taken from reference TRBV2 and TRBJ2-3, reads EPEVTQTPSHQVTQMGQEVILRCVPISNHLYFYWYRQILGQKVEFLVSFYNNEISEKSEIFDDQFSVERPDGSNFTLKIRSTKLEDSAMYFCAGSAGGGEADTQYFGPGTRLTVL.